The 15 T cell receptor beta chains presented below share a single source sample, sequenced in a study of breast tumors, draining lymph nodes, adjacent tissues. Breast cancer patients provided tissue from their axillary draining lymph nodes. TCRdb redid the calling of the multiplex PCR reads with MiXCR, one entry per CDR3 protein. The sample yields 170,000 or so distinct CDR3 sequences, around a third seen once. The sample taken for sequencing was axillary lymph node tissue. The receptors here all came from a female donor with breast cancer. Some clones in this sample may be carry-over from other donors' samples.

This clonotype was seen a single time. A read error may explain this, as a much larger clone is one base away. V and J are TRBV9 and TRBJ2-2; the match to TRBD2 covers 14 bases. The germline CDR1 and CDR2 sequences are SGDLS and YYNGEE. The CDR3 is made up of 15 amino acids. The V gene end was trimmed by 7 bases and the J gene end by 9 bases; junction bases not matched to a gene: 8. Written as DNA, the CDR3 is TGTGCCAGCCAGTCGGGACTAGCGGGAGCCAGGGAGCTGTTTTTT. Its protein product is CASQSGLAGARELFF.

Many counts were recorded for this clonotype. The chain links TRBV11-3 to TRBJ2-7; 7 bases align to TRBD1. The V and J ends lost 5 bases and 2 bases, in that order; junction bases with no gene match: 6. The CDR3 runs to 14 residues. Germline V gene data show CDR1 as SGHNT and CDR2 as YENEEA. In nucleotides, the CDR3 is TGTGCCAGCAGCACAACAGGGGCAACCTACGAGCAGTACTTC. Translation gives CASSTTGATYEQYF.

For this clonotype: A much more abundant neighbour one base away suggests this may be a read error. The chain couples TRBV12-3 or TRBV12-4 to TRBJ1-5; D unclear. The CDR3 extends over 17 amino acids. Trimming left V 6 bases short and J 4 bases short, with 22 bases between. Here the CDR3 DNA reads TGTGCCAGCAGGAGCGATATTGGGGAAGGCGGTAATCAGCCCCAGCATTTT. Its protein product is CASRSDIGEGGNQPQHF.

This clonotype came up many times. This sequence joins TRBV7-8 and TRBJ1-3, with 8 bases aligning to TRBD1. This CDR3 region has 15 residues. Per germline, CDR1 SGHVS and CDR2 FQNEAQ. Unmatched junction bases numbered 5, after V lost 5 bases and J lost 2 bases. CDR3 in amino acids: CASSGQGAAGNTIYF. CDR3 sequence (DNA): TGTGCCAGCAGCGGCCAGGGGGCAGCTGGAAACACCATATATTTT.

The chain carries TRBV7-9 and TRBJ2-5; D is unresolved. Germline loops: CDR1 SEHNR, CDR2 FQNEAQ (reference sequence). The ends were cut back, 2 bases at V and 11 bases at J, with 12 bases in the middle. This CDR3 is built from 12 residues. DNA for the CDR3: TGTGCCAGCAGCTTATGGGCAGATACGCAGTACTTC. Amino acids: CASSLWADTQYF.

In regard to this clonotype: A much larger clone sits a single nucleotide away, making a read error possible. CDR3 amino acids: CASSFTGMRAYEQYF. The CDR3 coding sequence is TGTGCCAGCAGTTTCACAGGGATGAGGGCCTACGAGCAGTACTTC. The V call is TRBV12-3 or TRBV12-4, the J call TRBJ2-7; a possible D gene is TRBD1 (6 bases). The CDR3 extends over 15 amino acids. The germline V and J ends were trimmed by 3 bases and 2 bases, with 14 bases remaining between them.

The CDR3 sequence is CASSLVGLAGGRTGELFF. The DNA for the CDR3 is TGTGCCAGCAGTTTAGTAGGGCTAGCGGGGGGGCGGACCGGGGAGCTGTTTTTT. The rearrangement joins TRBV12-3 or TRBV12-4 to TRBJ2-2, with 12 nucleotides matching TRBD2. This CDR3 spans 18 amino acids. The junction had 8 bases not matched to a gene; V was cut back by 1 base and J by 5 bases.

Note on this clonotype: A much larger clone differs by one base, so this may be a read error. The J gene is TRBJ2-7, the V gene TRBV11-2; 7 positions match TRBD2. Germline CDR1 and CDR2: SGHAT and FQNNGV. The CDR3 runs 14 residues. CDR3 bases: TGTGCCAGCGGCTTACCGGGACTATCCTACGAGCAGTACTTC. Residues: CASGLPGLSYEQYF.

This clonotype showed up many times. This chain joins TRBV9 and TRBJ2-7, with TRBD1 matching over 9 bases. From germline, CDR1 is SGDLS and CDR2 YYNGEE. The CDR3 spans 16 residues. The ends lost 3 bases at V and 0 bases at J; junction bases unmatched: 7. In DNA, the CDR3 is TGTGCCAGCAGCGAAAGGACAGGGGCTCTCTCCTACGAGCAGTACTTC. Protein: CASSERTGALSYEQYF. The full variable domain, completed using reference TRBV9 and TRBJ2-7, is DSGVTQTPKHLITATGQRVTLRCSPRSGDLSVYWYQQSLDQGLQFLIQYYNGEERAKGNILERFSAQQFPDLHSELNLSSLELGDSALYFCASSERTGALSYEQYFGPGTRLTVT.

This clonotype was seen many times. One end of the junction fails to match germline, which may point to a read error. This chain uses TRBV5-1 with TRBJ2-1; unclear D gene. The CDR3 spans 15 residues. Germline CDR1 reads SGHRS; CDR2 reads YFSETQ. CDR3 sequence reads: CASSLGQSSYNEQFF. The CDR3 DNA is TGTGCCAGCAGCTTAGGGCAGAGCTCCTACAATGAGCAGTTCTTC.

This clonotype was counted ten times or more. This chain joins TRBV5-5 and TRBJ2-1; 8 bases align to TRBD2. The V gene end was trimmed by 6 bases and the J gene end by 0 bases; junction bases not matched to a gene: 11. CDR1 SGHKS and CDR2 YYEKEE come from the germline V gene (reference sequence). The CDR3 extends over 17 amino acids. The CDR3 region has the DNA TGTGCCAGCACTCTCGGCGGGGGGTCCCACTCCTACAATGAGCAGTTCTTC. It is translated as CASTLGGGSHSYNEQFF.

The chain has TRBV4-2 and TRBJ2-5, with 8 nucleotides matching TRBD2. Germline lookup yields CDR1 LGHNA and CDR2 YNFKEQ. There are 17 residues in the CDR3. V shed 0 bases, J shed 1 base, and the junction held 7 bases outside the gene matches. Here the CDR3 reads CASSQDQGSGGQETQYF. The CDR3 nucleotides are TGTGCCAGCAGCCAAGATCAGGGGAGCGGGGGCCAAGAGACCCAGTACTTC.

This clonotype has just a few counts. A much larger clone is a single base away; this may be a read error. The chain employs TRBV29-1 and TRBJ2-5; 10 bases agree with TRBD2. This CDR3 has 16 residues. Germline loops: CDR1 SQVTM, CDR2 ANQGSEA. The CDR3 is CSVSGLVLAGQGTQYF. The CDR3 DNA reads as TGCAGCGTTTCCGGCCTGGTACTAGCGGGGCAAGGGACCCAGTACTTC.

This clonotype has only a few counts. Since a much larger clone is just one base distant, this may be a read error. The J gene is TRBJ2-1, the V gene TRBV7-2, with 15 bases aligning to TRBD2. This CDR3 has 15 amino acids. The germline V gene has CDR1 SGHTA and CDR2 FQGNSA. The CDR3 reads CASSFGTSGGYEQLF. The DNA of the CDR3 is TGTGCCAGCAGCTTTGGGACTAGCGGGGGGTACGAGCAGCTCTTC.

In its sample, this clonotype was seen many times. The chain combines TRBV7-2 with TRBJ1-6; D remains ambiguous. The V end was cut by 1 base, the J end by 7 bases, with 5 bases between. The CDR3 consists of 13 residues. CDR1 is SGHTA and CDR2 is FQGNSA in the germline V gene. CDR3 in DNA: TGTGCCAGCAGCTTAGGGTTGAATTCACCCCTCCACTTT. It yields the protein CASSLGLNSPLHF.